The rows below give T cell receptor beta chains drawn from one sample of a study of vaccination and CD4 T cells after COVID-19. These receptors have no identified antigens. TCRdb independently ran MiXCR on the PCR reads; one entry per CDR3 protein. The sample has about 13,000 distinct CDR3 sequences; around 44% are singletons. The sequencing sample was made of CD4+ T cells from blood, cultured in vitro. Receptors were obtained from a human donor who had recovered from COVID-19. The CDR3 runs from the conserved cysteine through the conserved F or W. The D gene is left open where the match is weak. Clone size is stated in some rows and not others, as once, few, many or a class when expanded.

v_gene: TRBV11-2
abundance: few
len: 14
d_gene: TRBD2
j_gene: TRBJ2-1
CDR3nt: TGTGCCAGCAGCTTAGAAGCGGGAGATCATGAGCAGTTCTTC
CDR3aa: CASSLEAGDHEQFF

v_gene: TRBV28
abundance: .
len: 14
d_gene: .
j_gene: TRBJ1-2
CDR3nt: TGTGCCAGCAATACCTTGTTCGGGGTTTTTGGCTACACCTTC
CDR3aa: CASNTLFGVFGYTF

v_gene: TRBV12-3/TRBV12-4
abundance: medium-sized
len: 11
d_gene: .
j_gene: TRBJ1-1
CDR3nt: TGTGCCAGCAGTTTAGCCCGCGGGGCTTTCTTT
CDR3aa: CASSLARGAFF

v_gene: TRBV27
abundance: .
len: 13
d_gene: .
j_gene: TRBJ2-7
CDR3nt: TGTGCCAGCAGGGACTACAAAGCCTACGAGCAGTACTTC
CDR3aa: CASRDYKAYEQYF

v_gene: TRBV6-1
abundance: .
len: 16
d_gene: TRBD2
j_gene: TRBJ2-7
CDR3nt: TGTGCCAGCAGTCAGATTTGGACTAGCGGTTCCTACGAGCAGTACTTC
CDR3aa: CASSQIWTSGSYEQYF

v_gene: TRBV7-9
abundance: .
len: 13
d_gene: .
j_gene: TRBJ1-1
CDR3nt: TGTGCCAGCCGATTTACGGGGGGCACTGAAGCTTTCTTT
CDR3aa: CASRFTGGTEAFF

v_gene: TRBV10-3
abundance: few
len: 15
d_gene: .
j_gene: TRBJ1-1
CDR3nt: TGTGCCATCAGTGAGTCTTCAGGGACGAACACTGAAGCTTTCTTT
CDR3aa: CAISESSGTNTEAFF

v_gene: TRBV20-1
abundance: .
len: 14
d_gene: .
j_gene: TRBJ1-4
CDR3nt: TGCAGTGCTAGAAGCGGGACGGACATTGAAAAACTGTTTTTT
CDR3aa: CSARSGTDIEKLFF

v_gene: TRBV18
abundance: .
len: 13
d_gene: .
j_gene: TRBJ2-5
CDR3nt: TGTGCCAGCTCACCGAGACAGCAAGAGACCCAGTACTTC
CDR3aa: CASSPRQQETQYF

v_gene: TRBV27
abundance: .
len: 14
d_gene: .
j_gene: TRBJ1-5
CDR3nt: TGTGCCAGCAGGAGGGGGAATAGCAATCAGCCCCAGCATTTT
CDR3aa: CASRRGNSNQPQHF

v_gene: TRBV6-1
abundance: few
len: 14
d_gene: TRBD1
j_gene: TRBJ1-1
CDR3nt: TGTGCCAGCAGGTTGGGACAGGCCAGCACTGAAGCTTTCTTT
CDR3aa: CASRLGQASTEAFF

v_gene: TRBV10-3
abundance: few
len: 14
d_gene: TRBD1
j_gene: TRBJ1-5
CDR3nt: TGTGCCATCAGTGAAGGACAGGGAGTTCAGCCCCAGCATTTT
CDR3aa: CAISEGQGVQPQHF

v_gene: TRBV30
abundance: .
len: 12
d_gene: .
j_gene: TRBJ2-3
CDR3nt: TGTGCCTGGAGGAACCCGGGACGGGTGCAGTATTTT
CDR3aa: CAWRNPGRVQYF

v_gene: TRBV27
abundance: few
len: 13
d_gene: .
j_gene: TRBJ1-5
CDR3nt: TGTGCCAGCAGCCCACAGGGCACAGGGCCCCAGCATTTT
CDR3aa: CASSPQGTGPQHF

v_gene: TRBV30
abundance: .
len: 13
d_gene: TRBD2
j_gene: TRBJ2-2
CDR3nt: TGTGCCGGGACTAGCGGGAGCACCGGGGAGCTGTTTTTT
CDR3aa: CAGTSGSTGELFF

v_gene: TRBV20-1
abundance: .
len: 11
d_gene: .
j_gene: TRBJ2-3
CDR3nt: TGCAGTGCTAGTTTCTCCGATACGCAGTATTTT
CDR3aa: CSASFSDTQYF

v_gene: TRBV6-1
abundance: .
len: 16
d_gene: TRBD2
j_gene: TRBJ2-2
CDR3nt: TGTGCCAGCCACCGGGCGGGAGCCTCTTTTACCGGGGAGCTGTTTTTT
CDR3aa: CASHRAGASFTGELFF